This T cell receptor beta chain was found in a study of blood T cell repertoires in COVID-19. Across the whole study: Some COVID-19 samples were acute and others convalescent; all came from the United States, Italy and Spain. The cDNA or gDNA used as material had been derived from T cells, B-cell-depleted T cells, or PBMCs.

Assay used: immunoSEQ multiplex PCR; TCRdb lists only in-frame clones, some missing. The sample lists more than 45,000 clones; 65% to 85% were seen once. Germline CDR1 is SGHRS and CDR2 is YFSETQ. The V and J ends lost 1 base and 10 bases respectively, with 15 bases between them. The CDR3 is made up of 14 amino acids. Sequenced sample: peripheral blood. This clonotype was sampled from a man aged 40-50 years with acute or convalescent COVID-19. The J gene is TRBJ2-1, the V gene TRBV5-1; the D gene is possibly TRBD1 (5 bases). CDR3 protein: CASSLRQSMNEQFF. CDR3 DNA: TGCGCCAGCAGCTTGCGACAGTCAATGAACGAGCAGTTCTTC.